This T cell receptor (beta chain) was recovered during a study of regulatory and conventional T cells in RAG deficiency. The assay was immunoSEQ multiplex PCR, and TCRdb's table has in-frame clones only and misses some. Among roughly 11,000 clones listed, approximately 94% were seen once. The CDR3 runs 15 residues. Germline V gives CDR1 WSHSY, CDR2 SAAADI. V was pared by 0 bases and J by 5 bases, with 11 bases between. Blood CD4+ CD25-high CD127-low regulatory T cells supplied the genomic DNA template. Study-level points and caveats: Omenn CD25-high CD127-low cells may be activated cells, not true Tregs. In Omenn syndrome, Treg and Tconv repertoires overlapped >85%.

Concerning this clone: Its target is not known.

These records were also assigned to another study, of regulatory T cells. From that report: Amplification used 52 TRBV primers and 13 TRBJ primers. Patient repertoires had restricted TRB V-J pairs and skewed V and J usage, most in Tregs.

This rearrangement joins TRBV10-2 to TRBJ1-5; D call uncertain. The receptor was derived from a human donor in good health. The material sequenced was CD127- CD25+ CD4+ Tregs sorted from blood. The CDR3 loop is CASSESGRYYQPQHF. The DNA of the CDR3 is TGCGCCAGCAGTGAGTCCGGCAGGTATTATCAGCCCCAGCATTTT.